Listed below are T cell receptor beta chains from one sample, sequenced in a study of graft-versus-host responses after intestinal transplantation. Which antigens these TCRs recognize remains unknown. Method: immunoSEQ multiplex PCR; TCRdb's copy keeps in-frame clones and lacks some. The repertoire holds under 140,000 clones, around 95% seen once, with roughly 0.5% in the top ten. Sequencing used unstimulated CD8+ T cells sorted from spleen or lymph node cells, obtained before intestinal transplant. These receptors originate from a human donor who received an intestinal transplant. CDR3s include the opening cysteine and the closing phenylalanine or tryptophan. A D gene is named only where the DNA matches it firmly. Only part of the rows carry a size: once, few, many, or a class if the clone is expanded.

cdr3_nt: TGTGCCAGTAGTATTATGGGCACAGATACGCAGTATTTT; cdr3_aa: CASSIMGTDTQYF; j_call: TRBJ2-3; v_call: TRBV19; d_call: .; clone_size: .
cdr3_nt: TGTGCCAGCAGCTCGGTGGGGGGTTACAATGAGCAGTTCTTC; cdr3_aa: CASSSVGGYNEQFF; j_call: TRBJ2-1; v_call: TRBV13; d_call: .; clone_size: .
cdr3_nt: TGTGCCAGCAGCCACGGCCGGCTGGTGGGGGATACGCAGTATTTT; cdr3_aa: CASSHGRLVGDTQYF; j_call: TRBJ2-3; v_call: TRBV7-2; d_call: .; clone_size: .
cdr3_nt: TGCGCCAGCAGCTTGGGGGTGAACACTGAAGCTTTCTTT; cdr3_aa: CASSLGVNTEAFF; j_call: TRBJ1-1; v_call: TRBV5-1; d_call: .; clone_size: .
cdr3_nt: TGTGCCAGCCGAAGGACTAGCGGGATTGAGCAGTTCTTC; cdr3_aa: CASRRTSGIEQFF; j_call: TRBJ2-1; v_call: TRBV11-2; d_call: TRBD2; clone_size: once
cdr3_nt: TGTGCCAGCAGCTTTTCGGACGGAGCCTACGAGCAGTACTTC; cdr3_aa: CASSFSDGAYEQYF; j_call: TRBJ2-7; v_call: TRBV5-6; d_call: .; clone_size: .
cdr3_nt: TGCGCCAGCAGCTTACTAGTGATAGAGACCCAGTACTTC; cdr3_aa: CASSLLVIETQYF; j_call: TRBJ2-5; v_call: TRBV5-1; d_call: .; clone_size: .
cdr3_nt: TGTGCCAGCAGTTACACGGGGGGTATTTACAATGAGCAGTTCTTC; cdr3_aa: CASSYTGGIYNEQFF; j_call: TRBJ2-1; v_call: TRBV6-6; d_call: TRBD2; clone_size: .
cdr3_nt: TGTGCCAGCAGTTTACGGGGGACAGGGGCCAACGTCCTGACTTTC; cdr3_aa: CASSLRGTGANVLTF; j_call: TRBJ2-6; v_call: TRBV27; d_call: .; clone_size: .
cdr3_nt: TGCGCCAGCAGCTTGGCACCCCTTGGGGAAGCTTTCTTT; cdr3_aa: CASSLAPLGEAFF; j_call: TRBJ1-1; v_call: TRBV5-1; d_call: .; clone_size: .
cdr3_nt: TGTGCCAGCAGTCCCTTAGCGGATTCTTCGTACCAAGAGACCCAGTACTTC; cdr3_aa: CASSPLADSSYQETQYF; j_call: TRBJ2-5; v_call: TRBV27; d_call: .; clone_size: .
cdr3_nt: TGTGCCAGCAGCCTAGGGACCGCGAACACTGAAGCTTTCTTT; cdr3_aa: CASSLGTANTEAFF; j_call: TRBJ1-1; v_call: TRBV7-6; d_call: .; clone_size: .
cdr3_nt: TGTGCCAGCAGCACGGACAGGGTAAACGAGCAGTACTTC; cdr3_aa: CASSTDRVNEQYF; j_call: TRBJ2-7; v_call: TRBV5-4; d_call: TRBD1; clone_size: few
cdr3_nt: TGTGCCAGCAGTTCAATCAAGTCCGGGACAGGAGCCTATGGCTACACCTTC; cdr3_aa: CASSSIKSGTGAYGYTF; j_call: TRBJ1-2; v_call: TRBV28; d_call: TRBD1; clone_size: .
cdr3_nt: TGTGCCAGCAGCGTAGGGGGGCCGGGGGCAACTAGCTTAAACACTGAAGCTTTCTTT; cdr3_aa: CASSVGGPGATSLNTEAFF; j_call: TRBJ1-1; v_call: TRBV9; d_call: .; clone_size: .
cdr3_nt: TGTGCCAGTAGTATAGCGGTCAGGGCAATGAACACTGAAGCTTTCTTT; cdr3_aa: CASSIAVRAMNTEAFF; j_call: TRBJ1-1; v_call: TRBV19; d_call: .; clone_size: .